This T cell receptor (beta chain) was captured by sequencing in a study of cytomegalovirus exposure and HLA in healthy donors. Study results and limitations: A few V segments could not be told apart, such as TRBV6-2 and TRBV6-3, and were left out. Certain sequence variants were highly shared and formed a cluster, and this cluster was likely a sequencing artifact. Most of the TCR beta V segments (in an earlier analysis) were productive either about 87% or about 30% of the time.

Comment on this clone: The antigen is unknown.

With 60 Vbeta and 13 Jbeta primers, the PCR was carried out. The table came from immunoSEQ multiplex PCR; TCRdb's copy has only in-frame clones and leaves some out. There are under 200,000 clones in the sample; 79% occur only once, and approximately 0.73% lies in the top ten. Those who donated were healthy bone marrow donors. The germline CDR1 and CDR2 sequences are LNHDA and SQIVND (reference sequence). The CDR3 is made up of 17 amino acids. Trimming at V came to 2 bases and at J to 6 bases, leaving 11 bases not matched to a gene. The sample comprised PBMCs. The rearrangement joins TRBV19 to TRBJ1-5, with 9 bases matching TRBD1. This clonotype was obtained from a woman aged 40 to 50 in good health and CMV-seronegative. The CDR3: CASSITGGALKGQPQHF. The CDR3 DNA reads TGTGCCAGTAGTATAACAGGGGGCGCCCTTAAAGGTCAGCCCCAGCATTTT.